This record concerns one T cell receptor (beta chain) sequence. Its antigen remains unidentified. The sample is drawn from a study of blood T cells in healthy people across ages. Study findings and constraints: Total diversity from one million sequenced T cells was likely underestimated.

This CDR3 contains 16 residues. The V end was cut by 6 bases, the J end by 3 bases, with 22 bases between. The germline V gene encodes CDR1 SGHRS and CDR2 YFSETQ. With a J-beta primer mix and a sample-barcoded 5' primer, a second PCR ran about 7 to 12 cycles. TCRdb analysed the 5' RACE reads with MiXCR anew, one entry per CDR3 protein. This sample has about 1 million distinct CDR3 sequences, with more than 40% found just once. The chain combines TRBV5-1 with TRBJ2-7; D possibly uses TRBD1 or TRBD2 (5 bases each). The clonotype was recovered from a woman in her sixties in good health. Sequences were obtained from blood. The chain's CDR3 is CASMKGTDTLLYEQYF. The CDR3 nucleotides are TGCGCCAGCATGAAAGGGACGGACACCTTACTCTACGAGCAGTACTTC.